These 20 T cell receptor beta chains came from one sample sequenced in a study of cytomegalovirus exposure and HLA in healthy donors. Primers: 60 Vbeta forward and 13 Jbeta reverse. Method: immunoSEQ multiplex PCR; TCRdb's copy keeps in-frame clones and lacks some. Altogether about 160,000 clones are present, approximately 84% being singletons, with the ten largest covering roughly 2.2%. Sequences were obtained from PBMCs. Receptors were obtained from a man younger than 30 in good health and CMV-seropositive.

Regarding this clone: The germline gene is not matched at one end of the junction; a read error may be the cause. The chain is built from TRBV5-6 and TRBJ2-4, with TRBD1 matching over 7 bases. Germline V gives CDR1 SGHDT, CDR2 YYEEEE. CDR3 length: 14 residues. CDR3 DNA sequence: TGTGCCAGCAGCTTTACAGGGGCCAAAAACAGTCAGTACTTC. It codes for CASSFTGAKNSQYF.

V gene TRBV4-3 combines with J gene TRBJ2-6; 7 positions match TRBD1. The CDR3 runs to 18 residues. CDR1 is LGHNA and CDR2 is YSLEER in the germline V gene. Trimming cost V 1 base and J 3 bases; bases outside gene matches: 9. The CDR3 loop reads CASSQGPDRAGGANVLTF. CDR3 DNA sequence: TGCGCCAGCAGCCAAGGCCCAGACAGGGCTGGTGGGGCCAACGTCCTGACTTTC.

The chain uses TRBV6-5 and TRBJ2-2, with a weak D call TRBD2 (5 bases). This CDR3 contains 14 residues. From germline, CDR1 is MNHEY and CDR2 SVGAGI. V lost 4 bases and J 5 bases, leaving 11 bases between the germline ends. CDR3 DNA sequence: TGTGCCAGCAGTTTCTCCCGGGGAACCGGGGAGCTGTTTTTT. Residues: CASSFSRGTGELFF.

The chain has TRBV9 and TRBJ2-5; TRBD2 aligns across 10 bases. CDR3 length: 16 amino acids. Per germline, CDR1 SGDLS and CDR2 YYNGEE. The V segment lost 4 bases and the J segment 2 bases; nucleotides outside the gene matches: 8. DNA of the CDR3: TGTGCCAGCAGCCCACCAGCGGGGGGGCCACAAGAGACCCAGTACTTC. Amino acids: CASSPPAGGPQETQYF.

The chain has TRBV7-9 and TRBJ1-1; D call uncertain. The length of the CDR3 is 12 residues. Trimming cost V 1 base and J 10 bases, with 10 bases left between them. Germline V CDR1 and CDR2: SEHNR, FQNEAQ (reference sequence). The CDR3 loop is CASSLDTLGAFF. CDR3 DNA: TGTGCCAGCAGCTTAGATACCCTCGGAGCTTTCTTT.

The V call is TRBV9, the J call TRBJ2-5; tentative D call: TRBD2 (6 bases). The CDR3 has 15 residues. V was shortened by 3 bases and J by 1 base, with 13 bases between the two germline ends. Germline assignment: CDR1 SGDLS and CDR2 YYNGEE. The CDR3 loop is CASSAHGGAQETQYF. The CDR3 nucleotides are TGTGCCAGCAGCGCCCACGGCGGGGCCCAAGAGACCCAGTACTTC.

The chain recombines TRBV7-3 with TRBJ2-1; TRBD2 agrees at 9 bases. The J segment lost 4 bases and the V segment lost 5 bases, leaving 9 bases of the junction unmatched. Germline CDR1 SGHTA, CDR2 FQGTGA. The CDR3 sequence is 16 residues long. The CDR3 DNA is TGTGCCAGCAGCCTCACCCCAGCGGGGGGTTACAATGAGCAGTTCTTC. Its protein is CASSLTPAGGYNEQFF.

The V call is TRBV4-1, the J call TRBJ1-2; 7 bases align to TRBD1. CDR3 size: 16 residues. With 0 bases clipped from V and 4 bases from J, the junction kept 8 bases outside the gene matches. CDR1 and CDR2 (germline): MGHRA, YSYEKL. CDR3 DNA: TGCGCCAGCAGCCAAGATCCGGGCAGGGGGTTCTATGGCTACACCTTC. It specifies CASSQDPGRGFYGYTF.

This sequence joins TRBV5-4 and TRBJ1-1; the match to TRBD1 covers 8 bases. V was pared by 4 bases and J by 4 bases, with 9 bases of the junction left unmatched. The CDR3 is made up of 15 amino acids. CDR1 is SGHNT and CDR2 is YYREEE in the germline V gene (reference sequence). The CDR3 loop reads CASSPDRAASTEAFF. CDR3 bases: TGTGCCAGCAGCCCGGACAGGGCGGCTAGCACTGAAGCTTTCTTT.

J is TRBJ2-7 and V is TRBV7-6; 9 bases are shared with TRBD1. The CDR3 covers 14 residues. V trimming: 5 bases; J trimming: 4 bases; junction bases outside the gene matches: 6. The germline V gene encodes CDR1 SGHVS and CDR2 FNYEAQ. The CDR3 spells CASSVGQGKYEQYF. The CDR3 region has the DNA TGTGCCAGCAGCGTCGGACAGGGGAAGTACGAGCAGTACTTC.

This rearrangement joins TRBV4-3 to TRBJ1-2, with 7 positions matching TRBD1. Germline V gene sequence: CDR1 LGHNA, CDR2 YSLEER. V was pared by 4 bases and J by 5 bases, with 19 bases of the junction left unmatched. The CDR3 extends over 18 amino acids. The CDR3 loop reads CASSRERTGSPLVYGYTF. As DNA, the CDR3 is TGCGCCAGCAGCCGGGAGCGGACAGGTTCCCCCTTGGTGTATGGCTACACCTTC.

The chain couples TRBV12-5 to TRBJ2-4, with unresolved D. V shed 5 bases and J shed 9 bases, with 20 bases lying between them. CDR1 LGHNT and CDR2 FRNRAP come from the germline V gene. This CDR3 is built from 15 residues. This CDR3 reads CASGPTDDNAGIQYF. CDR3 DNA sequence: TGTGCTAGTGGTCCCACGGATGACAACGCAGGCATTCAGTACTTC.

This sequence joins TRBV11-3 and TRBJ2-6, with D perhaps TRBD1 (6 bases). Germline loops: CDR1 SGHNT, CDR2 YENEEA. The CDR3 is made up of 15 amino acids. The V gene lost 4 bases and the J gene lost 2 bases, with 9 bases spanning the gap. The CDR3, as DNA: TGTGCCAGCAGCTACAGGGTAACTGGGGCCAACGTCCTGACTTTC. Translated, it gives CASSYRVTGANVLTF.

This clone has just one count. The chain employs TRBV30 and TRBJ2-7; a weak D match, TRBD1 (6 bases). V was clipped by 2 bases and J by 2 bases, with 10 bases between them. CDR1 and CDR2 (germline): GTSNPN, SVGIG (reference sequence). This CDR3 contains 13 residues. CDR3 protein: CAWSKGDPYEQYF. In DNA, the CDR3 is TGTGCCTGGAGTAAGGGGGACCCCTACGAGCAGTACTTC. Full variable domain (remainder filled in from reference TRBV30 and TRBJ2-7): SQTIHQWPATLVQPVGSPLSLECTVEGTSNPNLYWYRQAAGRGLQLLFYSVGIGQISSEVPQNLSASRPQDRQFILSSKKLLLSDSGFYLCAWSKGDPYEQYFGPGTRLTVT.

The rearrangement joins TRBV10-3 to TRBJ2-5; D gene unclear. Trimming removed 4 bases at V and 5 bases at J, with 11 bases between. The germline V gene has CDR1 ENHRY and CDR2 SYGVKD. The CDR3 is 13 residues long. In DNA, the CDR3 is TGTGCCATCAGTGCTCTAGGCGCGGAGACCCAGTACTTC. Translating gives CAISALGAETQYF.

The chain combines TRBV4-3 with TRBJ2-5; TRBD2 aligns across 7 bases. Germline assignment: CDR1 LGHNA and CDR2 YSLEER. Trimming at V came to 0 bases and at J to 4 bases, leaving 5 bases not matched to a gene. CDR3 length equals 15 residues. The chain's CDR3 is CASSQDRAGRETQYF. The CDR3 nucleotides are TGCGCCAGCAGCCAAGATCGAGCGGGGCGAGAGACCCAGTACTTC.

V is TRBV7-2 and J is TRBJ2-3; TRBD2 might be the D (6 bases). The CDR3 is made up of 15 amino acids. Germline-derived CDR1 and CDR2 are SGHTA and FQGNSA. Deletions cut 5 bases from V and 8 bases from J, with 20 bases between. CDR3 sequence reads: CASSKIPEGLPTQYF. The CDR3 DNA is TGTGCCAGCAGCAAAATCCCTGAGGGACTCCCTACGCAGTATTTT.

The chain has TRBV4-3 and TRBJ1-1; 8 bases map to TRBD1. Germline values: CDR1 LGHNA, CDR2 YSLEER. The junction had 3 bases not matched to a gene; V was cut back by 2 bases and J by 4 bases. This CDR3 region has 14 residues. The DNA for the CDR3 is TGCGCCAGCAGCCAAACAGGGGGGTTCACTGAAGCTTTCTTT. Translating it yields CASSQTGGFTEAFF.

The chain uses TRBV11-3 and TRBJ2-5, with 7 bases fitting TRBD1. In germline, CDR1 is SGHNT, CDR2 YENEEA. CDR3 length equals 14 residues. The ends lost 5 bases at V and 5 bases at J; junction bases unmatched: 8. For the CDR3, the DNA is TGTGCCAGCAGCGTCGGACGAGGGGGCGAGACCCAGTACTTC. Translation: CASSVGRGGETQYF.

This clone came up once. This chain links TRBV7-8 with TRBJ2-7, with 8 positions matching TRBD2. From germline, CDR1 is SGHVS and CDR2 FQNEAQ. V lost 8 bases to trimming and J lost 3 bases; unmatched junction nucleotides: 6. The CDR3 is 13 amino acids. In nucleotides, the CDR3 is TGTGCCAGCCTCCTAGCGGGTAACTACGAGCAGTACTTC. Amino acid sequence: CASLLAGNYEQYF. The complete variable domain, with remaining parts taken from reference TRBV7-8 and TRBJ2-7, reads GAGVSQSPRYKVAKRGQDVALRCDPISGHVSLFWYQQALGQGPEFLTYFQNEAQLDKSGLPSDRFFAERPEGSVSTLKIQRTQQEDSAVYLCASLLAGNYEQYFGPGTRLTVT.